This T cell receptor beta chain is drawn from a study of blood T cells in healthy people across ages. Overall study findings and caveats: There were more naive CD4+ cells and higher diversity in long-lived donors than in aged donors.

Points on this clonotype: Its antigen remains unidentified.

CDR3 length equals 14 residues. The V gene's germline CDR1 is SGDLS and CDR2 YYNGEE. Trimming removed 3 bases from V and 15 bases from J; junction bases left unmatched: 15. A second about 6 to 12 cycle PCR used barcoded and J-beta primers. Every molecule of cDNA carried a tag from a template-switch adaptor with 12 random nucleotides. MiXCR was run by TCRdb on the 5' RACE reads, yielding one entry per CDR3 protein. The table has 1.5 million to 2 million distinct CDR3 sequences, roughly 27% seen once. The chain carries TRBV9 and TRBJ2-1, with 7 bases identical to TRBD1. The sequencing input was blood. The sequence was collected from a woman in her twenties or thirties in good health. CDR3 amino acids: CASSAIRQGGERFF. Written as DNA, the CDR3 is TGTGCCAGCAGCGCTATACGACAGGGCGGTGAACGGTTCTTC.